A selection of T cell receptor beta chains follows, all from one sample in a study of T cells after yellow fever vaccination. A single record per CDR3 protein comes from TCRdb applying MiXCR to the 5' RACE reads. The repertoire holds 300,000 to 450,000 distinct CDR3 sequences, with roughly 6.2% as singletons. The specimen comprised PBMCs, sampled 5 days after the yellow fever booster vaccination. Receptor source: a young man who received the YFV17D yellow fever vaccine. Each CDR3 is given with its conserved first and last residue. The order of the fields is clone size, J gene, D gene, V gene, CDR3 protein, CDR3 DNA. D genes are given only for firm matches. Clone size is not always given. Where it is, it says once, few, many or a class for expanded clones.

clone size: many
J gene: TRBJ2-4
D gene: NA
V gene: TRBV12-2
CDR3 protein: CASRSFQQAKNIQYF
CDR3 DNA: TGTGCAAGTCGCTCATTTCAACAAGCCAAAAACATTCAGTACTTC

clone size: NA
J gene: TRBJ2-2
D gene: NA
V gene: TRBV7-9
CDR3 protein: CASSRSANTEELFF
CDR3 DNA: TGTGCCAGCAGCCGTTCCGCGAACACCGAGGAGCTGTTTTTT

clone size: many
J gene: TRBJ2-7
D gene: NA
V gene: TRBV7-2
CDR3 protein: CASSLAASTPYEQYF
CDR3 DNA: TGTGCCAGCAGCTTAGCGGCTAGCACCCCTTACGAGCAGTACTTC

clone size: NA
J gene: TRBJ1-1
D gene: TRBD1
V gene: TRBV6-1
CDR3 protein: CASSGTFDRGFEAFF
CDR3 DNA: TGTGCCAGCAGTGGAACGTTCGACAGGGGTTTTGAAGCTTTCTTT

clone size: many
J gene: TRBJ2-3
D gene: NA
V gene: TRBV6-5
CDR3 protein: CASSYSPGAKQYF
CDR3 DNA: TGTGCCAGCAGTTACTCTCCGGGCGCAAAGCAGTATTTT

clone size: many
J gene: TRBJ2-5
D gene: NA
V gene: TRBV30
CDR3 protein: CAWRSGETQYF
CDR3 DNA: TGTGCCTGGAGGAGTGGGGAGACCCAGTACTTC

clone size: few
J gene: TRBJ2-3
D gene: NA
V gene: TRBV5-1
CDR3 protein: CASSAAKGQQSSTDTQYF
CDR3 DNA: TGCGCCAGCAGCGCAGCTAAAGGACAGCAGTCGAGCACAGATACGCAGTATTTT

clone size: many
J gene: TRBJ2-7
D gene: NA
V gene: TRBV9
CDR3 protein: CASSVGGTGEQYF
CDR3 DNA: TGTGCCAGCAGCGTAGGTGGGACGGGGGAGCAGTACTTC

clone size: many
J gene: TRBJ2-3
D gene: NA
V gene: TRBV29-1
CDR3 protein: CSALPGTTNTDTQYF
CDR3 DNA: TGCAGCGCCCTACCGGGGACAACGAACACAGATACGCAGTATTTT

clone size: many
J gene: TRBJ1-1
D gene: NA
V gene: TRBV29-1
CDR3 protein: CSVGTGGGAEAFF
CDR3 DNA: TGCAGCGTTGGGACGGGGGGAGGCGCTGAAGCTTTCTTT

clone size: NA
J gene: TRBJ2-1
D gene: NA
V gene: TRBV7-2
CDR3 protein: CASSLNPGEQFF
CDR3 DNA: TGTGCCAGCAGCTTAAACCCCGGTGAGCAGTTCTTC

clone size: many
J gene: TRBJ2-7
D gene: TRBD2
V gene: TRBV10-1
CDR3 protein: CASSSGRGEQYF
CDR3 DNA: TGCGCCAGCAGTAGCGGGAGAGGCGAGCAGTACTTC

clone size: many
J gene: TRBJ2-1
D gene: TRBD2
V gene: TRBV10-2
CDR3 protein: CASSLKGTSAEVGQFF
CDR3 DNA: TGCGCCAGCAGTCTTAAAGGGACTAGCGCCGAAGTCGGGCAGTTCTTC

clone size: many
J gene: TRBJ2-3
D gene: TRBD2
V gene: TRBV7-6
CDR3 protein: CASSTAGTSGTGDTQYF
CDR3 DNA: TGTGCCAGCAGCACAGCCGGGACTAGCGGAACCGGAGATACGCAGTATTTT

clone size: many
J gene: TRBJ2-2
D gene: TRBD2
V gene: TRBV11-2
CDR3 protein: CASSPKGKTSGSGTGELFF
CDR3 DNA: TGTGCCAGCAGCCCAAAGGGAAAAACTAGCGGGAGTGGTACCGGGGAGCTGTTTTTT

clone size: NA
J gene: TRBJ1-2
D gene: TRBD1
V gene: TRBV3-1
CDR3 protein: CASSQDRGQNFYGYTF
CDR3 DNA: TGTGCCAGCAGCCAAGACAGGGGGCAAAACTTCTATGGCTACACCTTC

clone size: few
J gene: TRBJ2-7
D gene: NA
V gene: TRBV25-1
CDR3 protein: CASSGARDTYSYEQYF
CDR3 DNA: TGTGCCAGCAGCGGGGCACGGGACACCTACTCCTACGAGCAGTACTTC

clone size: NA
J gene: TRBJ1-6
D gene: NA
V gene: TRBV20-1
CDR3 protein: CSARDQRGLYNSPLHF
CDR3 DNA: TGCAGTGCTAGAGATCAGAGAGGGCTCTATAATTCACCCCTCCACTTT